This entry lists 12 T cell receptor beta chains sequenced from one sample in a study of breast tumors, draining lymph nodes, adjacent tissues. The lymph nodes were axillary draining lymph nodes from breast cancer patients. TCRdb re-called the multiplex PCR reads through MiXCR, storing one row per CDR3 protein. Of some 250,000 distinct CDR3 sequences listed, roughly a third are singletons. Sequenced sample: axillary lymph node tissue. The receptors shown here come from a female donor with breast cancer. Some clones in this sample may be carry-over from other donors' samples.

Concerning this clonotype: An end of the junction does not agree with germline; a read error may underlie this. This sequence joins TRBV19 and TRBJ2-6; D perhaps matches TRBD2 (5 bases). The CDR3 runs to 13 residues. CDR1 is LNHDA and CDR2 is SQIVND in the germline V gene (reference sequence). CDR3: CASKSFGDNVLTF. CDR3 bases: TGTGCCAGTAAATCTTTCGGGGACAACGTCCTGACTTTC. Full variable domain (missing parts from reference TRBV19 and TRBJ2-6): DGGITQSPKYLFRKEGQNVTLSCEQNLNHDAMYWYRQDPGQGLRLIYYSQIVNDFQKGDIAEGYSVSREKKESFPLTVTSAQKNPTAFYLCASKSFGDNVLTFGAGSRLTVL.

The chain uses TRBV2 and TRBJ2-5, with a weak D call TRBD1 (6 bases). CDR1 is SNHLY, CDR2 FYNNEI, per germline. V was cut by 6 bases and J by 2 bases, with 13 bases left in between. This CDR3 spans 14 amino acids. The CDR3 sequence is CASRNDRTQETQYF. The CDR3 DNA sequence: TGTGCCAGCAGAAATGACAGGACTCAAGAGACCCAGTACTTC.

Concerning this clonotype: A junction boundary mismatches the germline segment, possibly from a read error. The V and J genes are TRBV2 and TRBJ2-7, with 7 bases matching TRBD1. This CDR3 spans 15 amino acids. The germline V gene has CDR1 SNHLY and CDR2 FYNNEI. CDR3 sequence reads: CASSGRGPPSYGQYF. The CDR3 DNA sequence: TGTGCCAGCAGTGGAAGGGGGCCCCCCTCCTACGGGCAGTACTTC.

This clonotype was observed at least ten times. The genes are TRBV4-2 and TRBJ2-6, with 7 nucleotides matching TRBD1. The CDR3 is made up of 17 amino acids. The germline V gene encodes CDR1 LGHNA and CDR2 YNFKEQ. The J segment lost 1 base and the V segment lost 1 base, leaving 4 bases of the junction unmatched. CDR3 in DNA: TGTGCCAGCAGCCAAGCCCCGACAGGGTCTGGGGCCAACGTCCTGACTTTC. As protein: CASSQAPTGSGANVLTF.

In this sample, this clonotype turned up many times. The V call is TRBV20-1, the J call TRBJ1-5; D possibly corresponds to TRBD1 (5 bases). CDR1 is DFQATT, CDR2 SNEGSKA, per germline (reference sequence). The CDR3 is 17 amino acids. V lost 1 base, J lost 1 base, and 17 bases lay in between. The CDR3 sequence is CSARGLQEGWSNQPQHF. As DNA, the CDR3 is TGCAGTGCTAGAGGACTACAGGAGGGGTGGAGCAATCAGCCCCAGCATTTT.

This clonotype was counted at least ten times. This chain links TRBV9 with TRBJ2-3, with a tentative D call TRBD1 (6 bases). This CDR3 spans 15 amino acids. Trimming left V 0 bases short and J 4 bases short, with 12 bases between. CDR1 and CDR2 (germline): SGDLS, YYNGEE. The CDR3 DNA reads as TGTGCCAGCAGCGTAGCTAGGGGGATGGCAGATACGCAGTATTTT. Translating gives CASSVARGMADTQYF.

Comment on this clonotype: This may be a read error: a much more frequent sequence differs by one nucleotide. CDR3 nucleotides: TGTGCCGGCAGCCGGGTCCTGGAGGACTACAATGAGCAGTTCTTC. Translated: CAGSRVLEDYNEQFF. The rearrangement links TRBV7-9 to TRBJ2-1; a possible D gene is TRBD2 (5 bases). Germline CDR1 reads SEHNR; CDR2 reads FQNEAQ (reference sequence). There are 15 residues in the CDR3.

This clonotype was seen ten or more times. CDR3 loop: CASSESIIGVQYF. CDR3 DNA: TGCGCCAGCAGTGAGTCGATTATAGGGGTGCAGTACTTC. J is TRBJ2-7 and V is TRBV10-1, with D maybe TRBD1 (5 bases). The length of the CDR3 is 13 residues. V was pared by 0 bases and J by 9 bases, with 12 bases between. Germline CDR1 WNHNN, CDR2 SYGVQD (reference sequence).

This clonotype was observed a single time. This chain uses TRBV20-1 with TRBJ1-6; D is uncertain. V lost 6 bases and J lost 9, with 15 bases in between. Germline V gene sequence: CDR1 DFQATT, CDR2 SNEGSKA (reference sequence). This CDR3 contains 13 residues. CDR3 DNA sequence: TGCAGTGCGCAGGCAGCGGAAGGTTCACCCCTCCACTTT. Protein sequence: CSAQAAEGSPLHF.

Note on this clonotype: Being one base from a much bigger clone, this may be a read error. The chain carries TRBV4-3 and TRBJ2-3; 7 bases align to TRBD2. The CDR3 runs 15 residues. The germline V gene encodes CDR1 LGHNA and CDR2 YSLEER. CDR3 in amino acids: CAGSLQAGLTDTQYF. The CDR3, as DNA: TGCGCCGGCAGCCTCCAAGCGGGACTCACAGATACGCAGTATTTT.

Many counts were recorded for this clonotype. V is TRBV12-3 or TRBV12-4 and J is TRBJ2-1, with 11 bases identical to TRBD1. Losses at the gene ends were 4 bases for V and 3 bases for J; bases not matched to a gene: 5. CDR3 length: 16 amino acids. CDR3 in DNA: TGTGCCAGCAGTTGGGACAGGGGGGGGAACTACAATGAGCAGTTCTTC. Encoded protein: CASSWDRGGNYNEQFF.

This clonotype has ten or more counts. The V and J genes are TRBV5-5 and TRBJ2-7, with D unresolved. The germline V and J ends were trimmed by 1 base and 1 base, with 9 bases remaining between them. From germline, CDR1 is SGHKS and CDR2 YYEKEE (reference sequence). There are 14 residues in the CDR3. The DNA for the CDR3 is TGTGCCAGCAGCTTGCTCGCCAGTTCCTACGAGCAGTACTTC. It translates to CASSLLASSYEQYF.